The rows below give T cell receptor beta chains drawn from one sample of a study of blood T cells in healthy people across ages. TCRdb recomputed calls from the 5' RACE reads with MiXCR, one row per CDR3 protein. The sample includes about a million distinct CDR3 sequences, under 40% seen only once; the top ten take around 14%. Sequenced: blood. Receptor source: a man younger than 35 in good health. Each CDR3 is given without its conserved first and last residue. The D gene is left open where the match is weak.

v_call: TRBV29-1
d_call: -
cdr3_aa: SVEGGTHPYEQY

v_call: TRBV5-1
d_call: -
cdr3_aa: ASSVTTGFDYGYT

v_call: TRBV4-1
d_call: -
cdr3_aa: ASSQRATNLDGYT

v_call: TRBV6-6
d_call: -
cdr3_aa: ASSPDRNHGYT

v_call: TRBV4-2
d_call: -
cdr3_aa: ASSQDQGFSSGNTIY

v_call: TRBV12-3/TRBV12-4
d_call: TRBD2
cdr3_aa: ASSTPGLADEQY

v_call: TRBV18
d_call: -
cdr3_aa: ASASNEQF

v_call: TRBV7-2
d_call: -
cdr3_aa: ASSSTTTSNPRIQY

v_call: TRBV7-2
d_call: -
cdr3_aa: ASSLVGEYEQY

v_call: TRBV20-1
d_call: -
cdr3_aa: SPSSRSTDTQY

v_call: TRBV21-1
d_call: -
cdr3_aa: ASSTRQDLYNEQY

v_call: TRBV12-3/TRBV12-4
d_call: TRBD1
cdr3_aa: ASSTRDRSSTEAF

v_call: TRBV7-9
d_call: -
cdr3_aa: ASSLARASGTDTQY

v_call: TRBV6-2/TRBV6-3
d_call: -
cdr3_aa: ASSPGGKTYNEQF

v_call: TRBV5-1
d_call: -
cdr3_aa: ASSLGGGYQETQY

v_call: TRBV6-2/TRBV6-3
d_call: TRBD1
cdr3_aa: ASSYWQGVWDTEAF

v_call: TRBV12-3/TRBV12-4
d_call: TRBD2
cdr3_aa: ASSIGTTPDTQY